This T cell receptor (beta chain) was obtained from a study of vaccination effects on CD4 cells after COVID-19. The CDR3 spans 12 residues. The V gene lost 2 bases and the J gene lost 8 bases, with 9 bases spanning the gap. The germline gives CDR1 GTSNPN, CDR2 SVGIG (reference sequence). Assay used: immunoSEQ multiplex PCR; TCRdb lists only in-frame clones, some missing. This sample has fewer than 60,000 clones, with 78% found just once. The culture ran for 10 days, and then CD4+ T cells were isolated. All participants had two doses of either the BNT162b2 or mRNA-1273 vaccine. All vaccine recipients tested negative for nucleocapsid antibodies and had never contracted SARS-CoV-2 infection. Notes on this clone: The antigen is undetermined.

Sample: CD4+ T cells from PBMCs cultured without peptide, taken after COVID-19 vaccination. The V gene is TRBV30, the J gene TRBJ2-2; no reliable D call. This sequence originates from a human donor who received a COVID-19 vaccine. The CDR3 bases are TGTGCCTGGAGTCCAGGAGCGGGGGAGCTGTTTTTT. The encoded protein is CAWSPGAGELFF.